The 5 T cell receptor beta chains below all came from one sample that was sequenced in a study of blood T cells in healthy people across ages. A sample-barcoded 5' primer and a J-beta primer mix were used in a second PCR of about 7 to 12 cycles. TCRdb re-called the 5' RACE reads with MiXCR, one entry per CDR3 protein. The repertoire holds around 900,000 distinct CDR3 sequences, with 25% to 35% as singletons. Sequences were obtained from blood. These receptors were collected from a woman of 80 years or more in good health.

The chain combines TRBV7-2 with TRBJ2-7; 9 bases are shared with TRBD1. Germline V gene lookup returns CDR1 SGHTA and CDR2 FQGNSA. This CDR3 spans 15 amino acids. Trimming cost V 5 bases and J 3 bases; bases outside gene matches: 8. Here the CDR3 DNA reads TGTGCCAGCAGCCCCAACTGGGGACAGGGCTACGAGCAGTACTTC. Amino acids: CASSPNWGQGYEQYF.

In this sample, this clonotype turned up once. A read error may explain this, as a much larger clone is one base away. The chain joins TRBV4-3 to TRBJ2-5, with 7 nucleotides matching TRBD2. The germline CDR1 and CDR2 sequences are LGHNA and YSLEER. This CDR3 is 16 amino acids long. Germline trimming cut 0 bases from V and 11 bases from J; bases unmatched to any gene: 15. The CDR3 reads CASSQDLGGKYNEQYF. CDR3 DNA sequence: TGCGCCAGCAGCCAAGATCTGGGGGGGAAGTACAATGAGCAGTACTTC.

In its sample, this clonotype was seen a few times. V and J are TRBV2 and TRBJ2-3; unclear D gene. Trimming left V 8 bases short and J 0 bases short, with 9 bases between. The CDR3 contains 13 residues. The germline V gene encodes CDR1 SNHLY and CDR2 FYNNEI. The CDR3 nucleotides read TGTGCCAGCGCTACAGAGAGCACAGATACGCAGTATTTT. Translation gives CASATESTDTQYF.

As concerns this clonotype: This may be a read error: a much more frequent sequence differs by one nucleotide. The V call is TRBV7-9, the J call TRBJ2-7; TRBD1 agrees at 9 bases. Trimming removed 5 bases from V and 7 bases from J; junction bases left unmatched: 12. The CDR3 runs 15 residues. Germline values: CDR1 SEHNR, CDR2 FQNEAQ (reference sequence). Here the CDR3 DNA reads TGTGCCAGCAGCCCAACACAGGGGGCAAGCAATGAGCAGTACTTC. Its translation: CASSPTQGASNEQYF.

This clonotype showed up many times. The J gene is TRBJ1-6, the V gene TRBV4-2; the D is unclear. Germline V gene lookup returns CDR1 LGHNA and CDR2 YNFKEQ. V dropped 0 bases and J dropped 6 bases, with 12 bases sitting between them. The CDR3 extends over 16 amino acids. The CDR3 coding sequence is TGTGCCAGCAGCCAAGAAGGATCCGGGGTTAATTCACCCCTCCACTTT. Amino acid sequence: CASSQEGSGVNSPLHF.